This TCR beta chain was sequenced for a study of CD8 T cells in ankylosing spondylitis. Study-wide results and caveats: Both synovial fluid and blood in reactive arthritis had previously been reported to carry some motif variants. Within matched ankylosing spondylitis synovial fluid, disease-linked clones were reportedly significantly enriched. It appeared that ankylosing spondylitis blood was characterized by a TCR beta motif of several highly homologous variants. Disease-linked clones proved CD8+ and comparatively uncommon in peripheral blood.

CDR1 and CDR2 (germline): SGHVS, FNYEAQ. The V and J ends lost 4 bases and 2 bases respectively, with 7 bases between them. The CDR3 has 13 residues. The authors made TCR beta libraries by quantitative 5'-RACE with molecular barcodes. MiXCR, run by TCRdb on the 5' RACE reads, gives a single entry per CDR3 protein. The table shows a few hundred thousand distinct CDR3 sequences, with around 17% occurring only once. In its sample, this clonotype was seen a few times. The target antigen is unknown. Material: blood, either unsorted or a sorted T cell fraction (not recorded which). This chain links TRBV7-6 with TRBJ2-3; D gene unclear. The source of this sequence is a male donor with ankylosing spondylitis. The CDR3 region is CASSSFNTDTQYF. CDR3 DNA: TGTGCCAGCAGCTCCTTCAACACAGATACGCAGTATTTT.